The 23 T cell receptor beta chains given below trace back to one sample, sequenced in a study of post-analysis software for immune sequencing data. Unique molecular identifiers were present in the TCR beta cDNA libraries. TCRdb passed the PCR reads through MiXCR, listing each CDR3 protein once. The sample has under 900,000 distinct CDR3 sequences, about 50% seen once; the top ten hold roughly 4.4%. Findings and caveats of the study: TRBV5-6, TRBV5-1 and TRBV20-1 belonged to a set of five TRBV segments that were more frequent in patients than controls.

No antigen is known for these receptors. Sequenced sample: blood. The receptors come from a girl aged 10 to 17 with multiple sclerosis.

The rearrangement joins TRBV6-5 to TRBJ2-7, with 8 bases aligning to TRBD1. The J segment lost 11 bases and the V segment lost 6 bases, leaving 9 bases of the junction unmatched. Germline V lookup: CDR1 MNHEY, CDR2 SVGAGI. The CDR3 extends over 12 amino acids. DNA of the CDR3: TGTGCCAGCAGCTATGGACAGGGAAGGGAGTACTTC. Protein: CASSYGQGREYF.

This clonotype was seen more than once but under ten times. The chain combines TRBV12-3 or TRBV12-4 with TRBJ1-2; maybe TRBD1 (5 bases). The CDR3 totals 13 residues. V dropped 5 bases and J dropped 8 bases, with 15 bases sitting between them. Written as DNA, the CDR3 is TGTGCCAGCAGTGCCGGGACTCCCGGGGGCTACACCTTC. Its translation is CASSAGTPGGYTF.

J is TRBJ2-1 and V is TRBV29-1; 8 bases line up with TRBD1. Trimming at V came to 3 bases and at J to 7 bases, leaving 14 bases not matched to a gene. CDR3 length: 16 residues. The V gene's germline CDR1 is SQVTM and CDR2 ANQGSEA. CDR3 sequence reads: CSVEGLTGATLNEQFF. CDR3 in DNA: TGCAGCGTTGAGGGGCTGACAGGGGCTACTTTGAATGAGCAGTTCTTC.

The DNA for the CDR3 is TGTGCCATCAGTGAGTCGTCCCAAGGGGGGCTTTACAATGAGCAGTTCTTC. Translation: CAISESSQGGLYNEQFF. This rearrangement joins TRBV10-3 to TRBJ2-1, with D perhaps being TRBD1 or TRBD2 (6 bases each). The V end lost 0 bases, the J end lost 4 bases, and 16 bases lay between the germline ends. The CDR3 totals 17 residues. Germline CDR1 ENHRY, CDR2 SYGVKD.

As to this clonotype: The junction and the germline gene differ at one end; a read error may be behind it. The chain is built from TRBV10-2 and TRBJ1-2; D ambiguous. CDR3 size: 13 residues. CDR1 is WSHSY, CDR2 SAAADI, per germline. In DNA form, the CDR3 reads TGCGCCAGCGGTGATGCGAAGCTCTATGGCTACACCTTC. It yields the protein CASGDAKLYGYTF.

CDR3 sequence: CATEDPSGQKTQYF. CDR3 nucleotide sequence: TGTGCCACCGAGGATCCTAGCGGGCAAAAGACCCAGTACTTC. This sequence joins TRBV10-3 and TRBJ2-5; 8 nucleotides align to TRBD2. The CDR3 has 14 residues. Germline values: CDR1 ENHRY, CDR2 SYGVKD. J was trimmed by 6 bases and V by 10 bases; bases with no gene match: 13.

The CDR3 DNA reads TGTGCCAGCAGCTTAAAGGGAACTCACACAGATACGCAGTATTTT. Translating gives CASSLKGTHTDTQYF. This chain links TRBV7-9 with TRBJ2-3; D not resolved. Germline V CDR1 and CDR2: SEHNR, FQNEAQ (reference sequence). V lost 2 bases to trimming and J lost 2 bases, with 11 bases between them. The CDR3 has 15 amino acids. Full variable domain (remainder filled in from reference TRBV7-9 and TRBJ2-3): DTGVSQNPRHKITKRGQNVTFRCDPISEHNRLYWYRQTLGQGPEFLTYFQNEAQLEKSRLLSDRFSAERPKGSFSTLEIQRTEQGDSAMYLCASSLKGTHTDTQYFGPGTRLTVL.

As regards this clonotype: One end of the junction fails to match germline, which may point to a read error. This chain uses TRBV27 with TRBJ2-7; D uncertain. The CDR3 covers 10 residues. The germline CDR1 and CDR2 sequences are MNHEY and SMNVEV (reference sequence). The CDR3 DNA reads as TGTGCCAGCAGTTCCTGCGAGCAGTACTTC. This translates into CASSSCEQYF.

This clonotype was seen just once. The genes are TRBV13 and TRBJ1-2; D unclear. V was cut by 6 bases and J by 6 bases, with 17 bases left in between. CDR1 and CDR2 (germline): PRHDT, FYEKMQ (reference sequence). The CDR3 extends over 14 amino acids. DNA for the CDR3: TGTGCCAGCAGAAGAAAAGGACCGACGGATGGCTACACCTTC. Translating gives CASRRKGPTDGYTF.

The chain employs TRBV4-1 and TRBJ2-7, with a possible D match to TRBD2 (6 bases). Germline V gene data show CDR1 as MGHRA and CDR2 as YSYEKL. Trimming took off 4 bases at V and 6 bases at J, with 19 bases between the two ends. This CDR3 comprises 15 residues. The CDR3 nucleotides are TGCGCCAGCAGCCTCAGCCGGGAGTCGGGCCGCGAGCAGTACTTC. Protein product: CASSLSRESGREQYF.

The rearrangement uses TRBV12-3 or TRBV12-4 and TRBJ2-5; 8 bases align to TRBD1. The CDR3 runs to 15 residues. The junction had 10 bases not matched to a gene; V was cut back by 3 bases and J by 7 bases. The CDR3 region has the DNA TGTGCCAGCAGTTTCCGGGACAGGCCGCGGGGGACCCAGTACTTC. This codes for CASSFRDRPRGTQYF.

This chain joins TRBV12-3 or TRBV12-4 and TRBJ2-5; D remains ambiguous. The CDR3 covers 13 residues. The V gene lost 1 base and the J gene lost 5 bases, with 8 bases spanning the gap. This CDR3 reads CASSLVGLETQYF. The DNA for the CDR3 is TGTGCCAGCAGTTTAGTAGGCCTCGAGACCCAGTACTTC.

The DNA of the CDR3 is TGCAGCGTCCTCCCGACAATTTCCTACAATGAGCAGTACTTC. Its translation: CSVLPTISYNEQYF. This chain links TRBV29-1 with TRBJ2-1, with D unclear. Gene TRBJ2-7 matches the end of the DNA better, so the J call may be wrong. The CDR3 is 14 residues long. The germline CDR1 and CDR2 sequences are SQVTM and ANQGSEA.

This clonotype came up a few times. CDR3 sequence reads: CASRGQGRNEQFF. DNA for the CDR3: TGTGCCAGCAGGGGACAGGGTAGAAATGAGCAGTTCTTC. This chain uses TRBV7-3 with TRBJ2-1; 9 nucleotides match TRBD1. The CDR3 spans 13 residues. Looked up from germline, CDR1 is SGHTA and CDR2 is FQGTGA. V lost 6 bases to trimming and J lost 7 bases; unmatched junction nucleotides: 4.

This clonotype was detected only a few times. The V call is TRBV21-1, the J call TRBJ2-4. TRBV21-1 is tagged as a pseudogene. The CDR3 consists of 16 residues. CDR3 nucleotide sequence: TGTGCCAGCAGCAATATACTATCACTAGCCAAAAACATTCAGTACTTC. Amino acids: CASSNILSLAKNIQYF.

CDR3 DNA sequence: TGCAGTGCTACAGACCGAGGAAAACTAGCGGGGGGGCCGACAGATACGCAGTATTTT. This sequence encodes CSATDRGKLAGGPTDTQYF. The chain is built from TRBV20-1 and TRBJ2-3; 13 nucleotides line up with TRBD2. J was trimmed by 3 bases and V by 4 bases; bases with no gene match: 16. This CDR3 is built from 19 residues. The germline V gene has CDR1 DFQATT and CDR2 SNEGSKA (reference sequence).

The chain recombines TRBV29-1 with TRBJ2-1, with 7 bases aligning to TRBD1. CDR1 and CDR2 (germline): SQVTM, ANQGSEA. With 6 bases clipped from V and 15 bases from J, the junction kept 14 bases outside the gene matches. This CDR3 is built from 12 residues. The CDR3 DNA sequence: TGCAGCGTCTTGGGACAGAGTCCCTATGGGTTCTTC. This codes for CSVLGQSPYGFF.

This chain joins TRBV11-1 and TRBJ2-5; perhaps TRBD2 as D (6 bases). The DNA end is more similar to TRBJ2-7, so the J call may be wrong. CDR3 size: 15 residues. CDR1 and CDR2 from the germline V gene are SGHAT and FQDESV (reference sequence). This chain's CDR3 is CASSLFFGSALEQYF. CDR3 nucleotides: TGTGCCAGCAGCTTATTTTTCGGGAGCGCACTCGAGCAGTACTTC.

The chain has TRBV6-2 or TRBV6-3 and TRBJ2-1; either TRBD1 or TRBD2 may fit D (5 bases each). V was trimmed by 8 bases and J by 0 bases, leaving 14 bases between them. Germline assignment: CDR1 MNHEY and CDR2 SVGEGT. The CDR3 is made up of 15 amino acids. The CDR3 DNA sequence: TGTGCCAGCTCCGGGGCACCGACCTCCTACAATGAGCAGTTCTTC. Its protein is CASSGAPTSYNEQFF.

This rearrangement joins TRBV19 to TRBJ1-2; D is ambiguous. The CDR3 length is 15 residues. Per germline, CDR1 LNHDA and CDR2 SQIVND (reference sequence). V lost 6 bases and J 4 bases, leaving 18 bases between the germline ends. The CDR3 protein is CASRDRGLDAYGYTF. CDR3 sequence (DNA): TGTGCCAGTAGAGATCGAGGACTGGACGCCTATGGCTACACCTTC.

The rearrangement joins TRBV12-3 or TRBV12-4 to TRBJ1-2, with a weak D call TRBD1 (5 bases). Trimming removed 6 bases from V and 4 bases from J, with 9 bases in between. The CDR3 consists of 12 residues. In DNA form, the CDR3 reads TGTGCCAGCAGAGCAGACAGCTATGGCTACACCTTC. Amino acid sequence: CASRADSYGYTF.

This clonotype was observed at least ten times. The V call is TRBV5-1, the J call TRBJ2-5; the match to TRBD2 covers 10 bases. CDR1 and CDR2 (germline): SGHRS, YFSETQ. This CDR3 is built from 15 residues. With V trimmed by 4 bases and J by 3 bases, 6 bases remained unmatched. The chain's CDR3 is CASSRASGREETQYF. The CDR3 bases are TGCGCCAGCAGCAGGGCTAGCGGGAGAGAAGAGACCCAGTACTTC.

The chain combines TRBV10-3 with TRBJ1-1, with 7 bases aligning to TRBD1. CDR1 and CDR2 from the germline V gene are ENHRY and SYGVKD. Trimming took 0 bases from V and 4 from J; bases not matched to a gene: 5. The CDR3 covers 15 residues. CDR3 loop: CAISESGGLGTEAFF. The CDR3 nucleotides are TGTGCCATCAGTGAGTCAGGGGGCTTGGGCACTGAAGCTTTCTTT.